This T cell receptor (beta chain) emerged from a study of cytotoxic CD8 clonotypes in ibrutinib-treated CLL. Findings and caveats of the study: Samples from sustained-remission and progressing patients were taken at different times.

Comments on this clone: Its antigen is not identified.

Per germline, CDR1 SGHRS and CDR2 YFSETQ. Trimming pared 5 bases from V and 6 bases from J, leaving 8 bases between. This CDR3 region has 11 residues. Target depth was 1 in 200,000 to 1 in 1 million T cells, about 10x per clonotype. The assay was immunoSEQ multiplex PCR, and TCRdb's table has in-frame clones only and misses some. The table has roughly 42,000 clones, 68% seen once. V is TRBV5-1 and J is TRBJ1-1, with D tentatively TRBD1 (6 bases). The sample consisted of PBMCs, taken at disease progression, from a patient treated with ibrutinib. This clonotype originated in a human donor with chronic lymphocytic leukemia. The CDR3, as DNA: TGCGCCAGCAGGAACAGGGCTGAAGCTTTCTTT. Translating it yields CASRNRAEAFF.